This is a list of T cell receptor beta chains from one sample in a study of T cell repertoires in cytomegalovirus infection. Each CDR3 protein gets one entry after TCRdb re-called the reads with MiXCR. The sample records approximately 49,000 distinct CDR3 sequences, over 15% being singletons. No antigen is known for these receptors. The specimen was CD8+ T cells from cultured PBMCs, collected from culture after CMV antigen stimulation. These receptors were collected from a human donor in good health (CMV status not recorded). Some clones in this sample may be carry-over from other donors' samples. Each CDR3 is given with its conserved first and last residue. D genes are given only for firm matches. Expanded clones get a size class; other rows say once, few or many, or leave the size out.

TGTGCCAGCAGTTACACAGGGAATAGCAATCAGCCCCAGCATTTT CASSYTGNSNQPQHF TRBJ1-5 - - TRBV6-2/TRBV6-3
TGCAGCGTTGTAGGACGAAGGGGGTTTGCTGAAGCTTTCTTT CSVVGRRGFAEAFF TRBJ1-1 - - TRBV29-1
TGTGCCAGCAGCTTACCGGGACAGGGAAACTATGGCTACACCTTC CASSLPGQGNYGYTF TRBJ1-2 - TRBD1 TRBV7-9
TGTGCCACCAGCAGAGGTTCAGGGCCCTACGAGCAGTACTTC CATSRGSGPYEQYF TRBJ2-7 - - TRBV15
TGTGCTAGTGGTCTGGGGGTGAACATTCAGTACTTC CASGLGVNIQYF TRBJ2-4 - - TRBV12-5
TGTGCCAGCTCGGGGGCAGGTTCCTACGAGCAGTACTTC CASSGAGSYEQYF TRBJ2-7 - - TRBV7-9
TGTGCCAGTAGCACGGGGGGGTCTGAGCAGTTCTTC CASSTGGSEQFF TRBJ2-1 - TRBD2 TRBV19
TGTGCCAGCAGTTACTCGTACGACGGATGGAGCTCCTACAATGAGCAGTTCTTC CASSYSYDGWSSYNEQFF TRBJ2-1 - - TRBV6-5
TGTGCCAGCAGCTTACGTCAGGCCCAGGGAGGCACTGAAGCTTTCTTT CASSLRQAQGGTEAFF TRBJ1-1 - - TRBV7-9
TGTGCCAGCAGCTCATTGACCGTGACTAGCGGGATGGGAAATGAGCAGTTCTTC CASSSLTVTSGMGNEQFF TRBJ2-1 - TRBD2 TRBV7-2
TGTGCCAGCAGCCTTCGGGAGGGGGCTGGTAATGAGCAGTTCTTC CASSLREGAGNEQFF TRBJ2-1 - - TRBV14
TGTGCCAGCAGTACCGATCCAGGGACACTATCCTACGAGCAGTACTTC CASSTDPGTLSYEQYF TRBJ2-7 many - TRBV6-5
TGTGCCAGTAGTATAGGGACAGGTGCCGACGAGCAGTACTTC CASSIGTGADEQYF TRBJ2-7 - TRBD1 TRBV19
TGTGCCAGCAGCACACAGGGCACTCTCTATGGCTACACCTTC CASSTQGTLYGYTF TRBJ1-2 - - TRBV5-3
TGTGCCAGCTCCGGAGGACTAGGAGAGACCCAGTACTTC CASSGGLGETQYF TRBJ2-5 - TRBD2 TRBV27
TGTGCCAGCAGCCCGACTAGCGGGCGTGCCTACGAGCAGTACTTC CASSPTSGRAYEQYF TRBJ2-7 - TRBD2 TRBV7-9
TGTGCCAGCACCTTTGGGACTAGCGGGAGGGCCGCGCGGCAGTACTTC CASTFGTSGRAARQYF TRBJ2-7 few TRBD2 TRBV6-2/TRBV6-3
TGTGCCAGTACGGGAAGGGACGGCCTCTATGGCTACACCTTC CASTGRDGLYGYTF TRBJ1-2 few - TRBV19
TGTGCCAGCAGCTATAGAGGTGGACGGGGGGCCTACGAGCAGTACTTC CASSYRGGRGAYEQYF TRBJ2-7 - TRBD2 TRBV7-2
TGTGCCAGCAGAGGAGCCTCAGGGGGCCTGAACTATGGCTACACCTTC CASRGASGGLNYGYTF TRBJ1-2 - TRBD1 TRBV27
TGTGCCAGCAGCCCACCGGGAAACAATGAGCAGTTCTTC CASSPPGNNEQFF TRBJ2-1 - - TRBV7-2
TGTGCTAGTGGTTTAACGAGCACAGATACGCAGTATTTT CASGLTSTDTQYF TRBJ2-3 many - TRBV12-5
TGTGCCAGCAGCTATTGGGCTAGCGGGGCGAACACCGGGGAGCTGTTTTTT CASSYWASGANTGELFF TRBJ2-2 - TRBD2 TRBV5-4
TGTGCCAGTAGTTTACGGACAGCGAGCTATAGCAATCAGCCCCAGCATTTT CASSLRTASYSNQPQHF TRBJ1-5 few - TRBV19
TGTGCCAGCAGCACCACTAGCGGGAGACTAGAAGATACGCAGTATTTT CASSTTSGRLEDTQYF TRBJ2-3 few TRBD2 TRBV7-8
TGTGCCAGCACCGTAAAACTCCCCCTGGGTGAAAAACTGTTTTTT CASTVKLPLGEKLFF TRBJ1-4 - - TRBV28
TGTGCCAGCAGTTTACTCCCTGGGAACACTGAAGCTTTCTTT CASSLLPGNTEAFF TRBJ1-1 few - TRBV28
TGCGCCAGCAGCCAAGATCGGCTAGCGGGGGGAAAACTAGCCAAAAACATTCAGTACTTC CASSQDRLAGGKLAKNIQYF TRBJ2-4 many TRBD2 TRBV4-1
TGTGCCAGCAGTCCCGGTTCAAATTTGGGGACCGGGGAGCTGTTTTTT CASSPGSNLGTGELFF TRBJ2-2 few - TRBV27
TGTGCCAGCCATCCGCGGGGAAAGGTCGGAAATGAGCAGTTCTTC CASHPRGKVGNEQFF TRBJ2-1 - - TRBV6-2/TRBV6-3
TGTGCCAGCAGCTTTTGGGACAATGAGCAGTTCTTC CASSFWDNEQFF TRBJ2-1 - - TRBV5-5
TGTGCCAGCAGCGAGTTGGTGATAAAGAGCGGGGGCTACGAGCAGTACTTC CASSELVIKSGGYEQYF TRBJ2-7 few TRBD2 TRBV12-3/TRBV12-4
TGTGCCAGCAGCCAAGACTGGACAGGGGGACTTGGCTACACCTTC CASSQDWTGGLGYTF TRBJ1-2 - TRBD1 TRBV4-2
TGTGCCAGCAGCACCGATGTCTTTTGGGAGACCCAGTACTTC CASSTDVFWETQYF TRBJ2-5 - - TRBV7-9
TGCAGTGCTAGAGCACTACGGACAGGGATCTACCACGAGCAGTACTTC CSARALRTGIYHEQYF TRBJ2-7 many TRBD1 TRBV20-1
TGTGCCAGCAGCCTTGGACAGTACGAGACTGAAGCTTTCTTT CASSLGQYETEAFF TRBJ1-1 few - TRBV7-2
TGTGCCAGCAGTTACTCGGCGGGGGATTACAATGAGCAGTTCTTC CASSYSAGDYNEQFF TRBJ2-1 few TRBD2 TRBV6-2/TRBV6-3
TGTGCCAGCAGTTACTTTGGACTAGCGGGAGATCAAGAGACCCAGTACTTC CASSYFGLAGDQETQYF TRBJ2-5 few TRBD2 TRBV6-5
TGTGCCAGCAGCTTAAATAATATGAGAGGGGCCAACGTCCTGACTTTC CASSLNNMRGANVLTF TRBJ2-6 - - TRBV7-2
TGTGCCAGCAGTTATACCTTGGGCAGGTCGCCAGAGACCCAGTACTTC CASSYTLGRSPETQYF TRBJ2-5 few - TRBV6-8
TGTGCCAGCAGTGACTCGACCGGGGAGCTGTTTTTT CASSDSTGELFF TRBJ2-2 - - TRBV6-8
TGTGCCAGCCGTCGAGGGACAGGGTCCAATGAGCAGTTCTTC CASRRGTGSNEQFF TRBJ2-1 - TRBD1 TRBV7-6
TGTGCCACCAGTGAACAAGAGGGTACCCCCTACGAGCAGTACTTC CATSEQEGTPYEQYF TRBJ2-7 few - TRBV24-1
TGTGCCAGCAGCACGCGGACTAGCGGGAGCAACTTAAATGAGCAGTTCTTC CASSTRTSGSNLNEQFF TRBJ2-1 few TRBD2 TRBV11-2
TGTGCCAGCAGCTTAGCGACAGGGGGGAACACCGGGGAGCTGTTTTTT CASSLATGGNTGELFF TRBJ2-2 few TRBD1 TRBV7-8
TGTGCCAGTAGTATAGGGTGGGGTGACCGGCAGAGCTTC CASSIGWGDRQSF TRBJ2-1 - - TRBV19
TGTGCCACCAGTTCTTACAATGAGCAGTTCTTC CATSSYNEQFF TRBJ2-1 many - TRBV12-3/TRBV12-4
TGTGCCAGCAGACTGGGACCCCTGATCTCCTACGAGCAGTACTTC CASRLGPLISYEQYF TRBJ2-7 few - TRBV6-8
TGTGCCAGCAGCCTCTGGACGGAGGAAGCTTTCTTT CASSLWTEEAFF TRBJ1-1 few - TRBV12-3/TRBV12-4
TGCGCCAGCAGCAACAGGGACCACTCTGGAAACACCATATATTTT CASSNRDHSGNTIYF TRBJ1-3 - - TRBV4-1
TGTGCCAGCAGCCGACCCGGGACAGGGTCCTACGAGCAGTACTTC CASSRPGTGSYEQYF TRBJ2-7 few TRBD1 TRBV28
TGTGCCAGTAGTCGATGGGCCTCGGACAGCCAAGGGATTTTCTTC CASSRWASDSQGIFF TRBJ2-1 - - TRBV19
TGTGCCAGCAGTTTACGAAGCGGTAGCACAGATACGCAGTATTTT CASSLRSGSTDTQYF TRBJ2-3 few - TRBV27
TGTGCCAGCAGCCAAGATCCCAGCGGGAGGGGCTCCTACAATGAGCAGTTCTTC CASSQDPSGRGSYNEQFF TRBJ2-1 - TRBD2 TRBV3-1